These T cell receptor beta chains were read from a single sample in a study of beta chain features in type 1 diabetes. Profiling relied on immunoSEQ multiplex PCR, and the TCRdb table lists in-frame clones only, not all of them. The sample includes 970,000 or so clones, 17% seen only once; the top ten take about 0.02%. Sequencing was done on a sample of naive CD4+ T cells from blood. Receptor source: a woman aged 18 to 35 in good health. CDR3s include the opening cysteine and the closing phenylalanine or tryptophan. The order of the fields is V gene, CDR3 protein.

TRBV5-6	CASSAGHLEAFF
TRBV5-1	CASSLVPGDTEAFF
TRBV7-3	CASSGAGGWQETQYF
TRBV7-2	CASSLQENTEAFF
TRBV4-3	CASSPLWTTDGEQFF
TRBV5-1	CASSQGRVTEAFF
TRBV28	CASSSPGYHEQYF
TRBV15	CATSRDGSSGDNEQFF
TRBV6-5	CASRARRSQPQHF
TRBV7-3	CASSLTYQETQYF
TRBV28	CAIQFAGANVLTF
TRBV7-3	CASSLDGSGNTIYF
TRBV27	CASWRVSGISNEQFF
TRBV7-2	CASSFSGINEQFF
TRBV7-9	CASSLGLAGFDEQYF
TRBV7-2	CASSSPAGARETQYF
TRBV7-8	CASSGYRGNEQFF
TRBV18	CASSPPATAGELFF
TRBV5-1	CASGVASGPYEQYF
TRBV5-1	CASSLVPPSEVGDTGELFF
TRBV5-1	CASSPYDRYNEQFF
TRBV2	CASLGRPKNSNPSSYNEQFF
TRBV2	CASRGEGETQYF
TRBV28	CASGGSAGANVLTF
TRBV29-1	CSVAGYTF
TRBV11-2	CASSSGSLNEKLFF
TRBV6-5	CASSHGDRRASEAFF
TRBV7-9	CASSLEAGRTYEQYF
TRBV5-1	CASRPDGNEKLFF
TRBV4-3	CASSQDGGSGHNEQFF
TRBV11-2	CASSLVPVDAQYF
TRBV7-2	CASSLAVKPSSGNTIYF
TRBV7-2	CASSLGTGTFNQPQHF
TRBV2	CASSSSGQGGRYEQYF
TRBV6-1	CASLRQGATKNIQYF
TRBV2	CASSTRPQPYEQYF
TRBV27	CASKRGANTEAFF
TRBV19	CATATSGRETQYF
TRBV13	CASSPQGADTQYF
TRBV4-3	CASSQVSGQLGRNEQFF
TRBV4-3	CASSLGQGYEQYF
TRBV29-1	CSVDPLAGGDNEQFF
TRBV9	CASSAAGARTGELFF
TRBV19	CASSMPGQGHQPQHF
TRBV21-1	CASSGDRKNYGYTF
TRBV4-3	CASSQDTGYYEQYF
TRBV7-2	CASSLFDRRSYEQYF